This TCR beta chain stems from a study of shared clonotypes between healthy human individuals. General observations from the study: Sharing across four donors was highest in naive CD4 (around 5%) and lowest in memory CD8 (roughly 0.4%). The authors sampled blood alone, and tissue repertoires likely differ.

Note on this clone: Its matching antigen is unknown.

Profiling relied on immunoSEQ multiplex PCR, and the TCRdb table lists in-frame clones only, not all of them. The repertoire consists of 2,500,000 or so clones, with approximately 93% occurring once and the leading ten covering 0.36%. Germline-derived CDR1 and CDR2 are LNHDA and SQIVND (reference sequence). The V and J ends lost 6 bases and 6 bases, in that order; junction bases with no gene match: 8. The CDR3 loop spans 14 amino acids. CD4+ cell separation produced CD45RA+ naive and CD45RA-negative memory subsets. The clonotype was recovered from a man between 18 and 29 years old in good health. Some clones in this sample may be carry-over from other donors' samples. The material sequenced was naive CD4+ T cells from PBMCs. The subset is: CD45RA+ positively selected. This chain uses TRBV19 with TRBJ2-1; 7 bases agree with TRBD1. The CDR3 spells CASRTFGTVNEQFF. CDR3 sequence (DNA): TGTGCCAGTAGAACTTTCGGGACAGTCAATGAGCAGTTCTTC. The complete variable domain, with remaining parts taken from reference TRBV19 and TRBJ2-1, reads DGGITQSPKYLFRKEGQNVTLSCEQNLNHDAMYWYRQDPGQGLRLIYYSQIVNDFQKGDIAEGYSVSREKKESFPLTVTSAQKNPTAFYLCASRTFGTVNEQFFGPGTRLTVL.